This T cell receptor (beta chain) was sequenced in a study of CD8 T cells in ankylosing spondylitis. Germline V gene data show CDR1 as LGHDT and CDR2 as YNNKEL (reference sequence). V gave up 3 bases and J gave up 7 bases; unmatched junction bases: 8. This CDR3 contains 14 residues. A few counts support this clonotype. Antigen unknown. Findings and caveats of the study: Typical of ankylosing spondylitis blood, it appeared, was a TCR beta motif of fewer than 10 highly homologous variants. It was reported that disease-linked clones were significantly enriched in matched ankylosing spondylitis synovial fluid.

TCRdb processed the 5' RACE reads anew with MiXCR; each CDR3 protein has one entry. Of a few hundred thousand distinct CDR3 sequences listed, around 19% are singletons. The sequencing input was blood, either unsorted or a sorted T cell fraction (not recorded which). This TCR came from a male donor with ankylosing spondylitis or in good health (not recorded which). The chain joins TRBV3-1 to TRBJ1-2; TRBD1 matches at 7 bases. The CDR3 loop is CASSQSRRGGGYTF. Written as DNA, the CDR3 is TGTGCCAGCAGCCAGTCCCGCAGGGGGGGTGGCTACACCTTC.